The clone carrying this T cell receptor (beta chain) showed up just a few times. The antigen remains unidentified. Stated treatment: roughly 10-day PBMC culture with coronavirus spike peptide pools or control peptides (ViraFEST assay). During the years 2011-2018, before the COVID-19 pandemic, the unexposed donor's CD4+ T cells were collected. The data were obtained in a study of vaccination and CD4 T cells after COVID-19. Looking at the study overall: Investigators drew the post-COVID samples a median around 93 days after diagnosis, with a range of 35 to 161. Post-vaccine sampling followed dose two by a median 72 days (range 14 to 241).

This CDR3 contains 13 residues. Germline V gene data show CDR1 as LNHDA and CDR2 as SQIVND (reference sequence). V shed 10 bases, J shed 0 bases, and the junction held 4 bases outside the gene matches. Sequenced with the Oncomine TCR Beta short-read assay was DNA taken from cultured CD4+ T cells. Each CDR3 protein gets one entry after TCRdb re-called the PCR reads with MiXCR. Here the sample spans roughly 6,000 distinct CDR3 sequences, roughly 40% being singletons. This sequence originates from a human donor in good health. Sequenced material: CD4+ T cells from blood, cultured in vitro. The chain employs TRBV19 and TRBJ1-1; TRBD1 matches 8 bases. Written as DNA, the CDR3 is TGTGCCACCTCGGGACAGGTGAACACTGAAGCTTTCTTT. Encoded protein: CATSGQVNTEAFF.